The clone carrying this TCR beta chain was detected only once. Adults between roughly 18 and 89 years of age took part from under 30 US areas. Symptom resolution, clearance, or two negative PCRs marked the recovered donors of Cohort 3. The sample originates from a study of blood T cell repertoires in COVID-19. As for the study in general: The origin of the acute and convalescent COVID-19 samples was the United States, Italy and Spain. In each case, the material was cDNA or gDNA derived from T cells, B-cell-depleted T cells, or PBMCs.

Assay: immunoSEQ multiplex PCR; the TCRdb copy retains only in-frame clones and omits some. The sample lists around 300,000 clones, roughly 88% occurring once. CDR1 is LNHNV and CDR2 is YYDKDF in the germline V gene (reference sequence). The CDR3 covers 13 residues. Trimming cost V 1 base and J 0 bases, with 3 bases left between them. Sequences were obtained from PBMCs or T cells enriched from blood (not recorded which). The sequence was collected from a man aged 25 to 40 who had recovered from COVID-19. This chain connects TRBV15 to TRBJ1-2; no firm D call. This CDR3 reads CATSRGANYGYTF. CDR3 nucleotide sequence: TGTGCCACCAGCAGAGGAGCTAACTATGGCTACACCTTC. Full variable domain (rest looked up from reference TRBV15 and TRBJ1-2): DAMVIQNPRYQVTQFGKPVTLSCSQTLNHNVMYWYQQKSSQAPKLLFHYYDKDFNNEADTPDNFQSRRPNTSFCFLDIRSPGLGDTAMYLCATSRGANYGYTFGSGTRLTVV.